The sequence of this T cell receptor beta chain was determined in a study of cytomegalovirus exposure and HLA in healthy donors. From germline, CDR1 is SQVTM and CDR2 ANQGSEA. The CDR3 is 17 residues long. Trimming at V came to 3 bases and at J to 10 bases, leaving 15 bases not matched to a gene. PCR was performed using 60 Vbeta and 13 Jbeta primers. This table comes from immunoSEQ multiplex PCR, and its TCRdb copy is limited to in-frame clones, with some not included. This sample has 150,000 or so clones, with 80% found just once. The TCR originated in a middle-aged woman in good health and CMV-seropositive. The chain recombines TRBV29-1 with TRBJ2-1; TRBD2 matches 13 bases. Sequencing used PBMCs. This CDR3 is CSVDPHKTSGRHGEQFF. The CDR3 DNA follows: TGCAGCGTTGACCCCCATAAGACTAGCGGGAGGCACGGGGAGCAGTTCTTC.